The 17 T cell receptor beta chains below all came from one sample that was sequenced in a study of cytomegalovirus exposure and HLA in healthy donors. Profiling relied on immunoSEQ multiplex PCR, and the TCRdb table lists in-frame clones only, not all of them. The table records some 150,000 clones, about 89% of them present only once. Sequencing was performed on PBMCs. The receptors originated from a woman aged 18-30 years in good health and CMV-seropositive.

J is TRBJ2-7 and V is TRBV10-2; the match to TRBD1 covers 8 bases. The junction had 15 bases not matched to a gene; V was cut back by 1 base and J by 7 bases. The CDR3 contains 17 residues. Germline CDR1 WSHSY, CDR2 SAAADI. The CDR3 loop is CASSEYFAGRGRDEQYF. The CDR3 coding sequence is TGCGCCAGCAGTGAGTATTTTGCGGGCAGGGGGCGCGATGAGCAGTACTTC.

The V gene is TRBV7-2, the J gene TRBJ2-7; 7 bases line up with TRBD2. The CDR3 consists of 15 residues. The germline V gene has CDR1 SGHTA and CDR2 FQGNSA. V lost 1 base, J lost 3 bases, and 6 bases stayed unmatched. CDR3: CASSLEPGLIYEQYF. CDR3 nucleotide sequence: TGTGCCAGCAGCTTAGAACCGGGACTAATCTACGAGCAGTACTTC.

The chain combines TRBV9 with TRBJ2-1; 12 bases align to TRBD2. The CDR3 has 16 residues. V shed 3 bases and J 7 bases; nucleotides not matched to a gene: 8. The germline CDR1 and CDR2 sequences are SGDLS and YYNGEE. The CDR3 spells CASSERLAGEWNEQFF. The CDR3 DNA follows: TGTGCCAGCAGCGAAAGACTAGCGGGAGAGTGGAATGAGCAGTTCTTC.

This chain joins TRBV7-2 and TRBJ1-5; 7 nucleotides agree with TRBD1. The V gene end was trimmed by 0 bases and the J gene end by 4 bases; junction bases not matched to a gene: 3. There are 15 residues in the CDR3. CDR1 and CDR2 from the germline V gene are SGHTA and FQGNSA. The CDR3: CASSLAGQRNQPQHF. The CDR3 bases are TGTGCCAGCAGCTTAGCGGGACAGAGGAATCAGCCCCAGCATTTT.

This clone was observed once. The V gene is TRBV28, the J gene TRBJ1-2, with 11 bases matching TRBD1. V shed 1 base, J shed 4 bases, and the junction held 5 bases outside the gene matches. The CDR3 sequence is 16 residues long. Germline V gives CDR1 MDHEN, CDR2 SYDVKM. CDR3 DNA sequence: TGTGCCAGCAGTTTATACCGGACAGGGGGCGTCTATGGCTACACCTTC. Protein sequence: CASSLYRTGGVYGYTF.

This clone was seen once. This chain uses TRBV2 with TRBJ2-7; a possible D gene is TRBD1 (5 bases). Trimming took off 4 bases at V and 8 bases at J, with 12 bases between the two ends. CDR1 is SNHLY and CDR2 is FYNNEI in the germline V gene. There are 12 residues in the CDR3. The CDR3 DNA reads TGTGCCAGCAGTGTGAAAGGGGCCAAGCAGTACTTC. It yields the protein CASSVKGAKQYF.

The rearrangement links TRBV19 to TRBJ2-3; a possible D gene is TRBD1 (6 bases). This CDR3 is built from 12 residues. V lost 6 bases and J lost 6, with 10 bases in between. Per the germline V gene, CDR1 is LNHDA and CDR2 is SQIVND (reference sequence). CDR3 DNA: TGTGCCAGTAGACAGACAGGTGATACGCAGTATTTT. Its translation is CASRQTGDTQYF. Variable domain in full (rest from reference TRBV19 and TRBJ2-3): DGGITQSPKYLFRKEGQNVTLSCEQNLNHDAMYWYRQDPGQGLRLIYYSQIVNDFQKGDIAEGYSVSREKKESFPLTVTSAQKNPTAFYLCASRQTGDTQYFGPGTRLTVL.

V gene TRBV29-1 combines with J gene TRBJ2-2; 10 bases match TRBD1. With 6 bases clipped from V and 2 bases from J, the junction kept 3 bases outside the gene matches. CDR3 size: 14 residues. In germline, CDR1 is SQVTM, CDR2 ANQGSEA. The CDR3 DNA reads as TGCAGCGTGGGGACAGGGGTAAACACCGGGGAGCTGTTTTTT. Translating it yields CSVGTGVNTGELFF.

The chain has TRBV11-3 and TRBJ2-7; weak D call: TRBD1 (6 bases). The length of the CDR3 is 14 residues. Germline CDR1 is SGHNT and CDR2 is YENEEA. The V end lost 5 bases, the J end lost 1 base, and 12 bases lay between the germline ends. The CDR3 DNA sequence: TGTGCCAGCAGCCTAGTTACAGGGTCCTACGAGCAGTACTTC. The encoded protein is CASSLVTGSYEQYF.

This clone was observed a few times. V gene TRBV6-6 combines with J gene TRBJ1-4; tentative D call: TRBD1 (6 bases). V was pared by 8 bases and J by 14 bases, with 24 bases between. CDR1 is MNHNY and CDR2 is SVGAGI in the germline V gene (reference sequence). CDR3 size: 14 residues. Here the CDR3 DNA reads TGTGCCAGCTCGGAACAGGCCCAGGGGTATGAGCTGTTTTTT. Translation: CASSEQAQGYELFF.

This rearrangement joins TRBV28 to TRBJ2-3, with D tentatively TRBD2 (7 bases). The germline V gene encodes CDR1 MDHEN and CDR2 SYDVKM. CDR3 length equals 16 residues. The germline V and J ends were trimmed by 5 bases and 2 bases, with 17 bases remaining between them. CDR3 loop: CASSPQGRENTDTQYF. The CDR3 DNA is TGTGCCAGCAGTCCCCAGGGGCGGGAGAACACAGATACGCAGTATTTT.

The rearrangement joins TRBV5-6 to TRBJ2-1; 10 nucleotides agree with TRBD2. V was clipped by 4 bases and J by 6 bases; unmatched bases: 7. Germline-derived CDR1 and CDR2 are SGHDT and YYEEEE. This CDR3 spans 15 amino acids. The chain's CDR3 is CASSRGLADINEQFF. In DNA, the CDR3 is TGTGCCAGCAGCCGCGGACTAGCGGACATCAATGAGCAGTTCTTC.

The chain has TRBV5-1 and TRBJ1-2; D remains unclear. V lost 5 bases to trimming and J lost 4 bases, with 9 bases between them. Per the germline V gene, CDR1 is SGHRS and CDR2 is YFSETQ. CDR3 length equals 12 residues. Written as DNA, the CDR3 is TGCGCCAGCAGGGCTGATTCCTATGGCTACACCTTC. Translating gives CASRADSYGYTF. The full variable domain, rest sourced from reference TRBV5-1 and TRBJ1-2, is KAGVTQTPRYLIKTRGQQVTLSCSPISGHRSVSWYQQTPGQGLQFLFEYFSETQRNKGNFPGRFSGRQFSNSRSEMNVSTLELGDSALYLCASRADSYGYTFGSGTRLTVV.

The genes are TRBV11-3 and TRBJ2-3; D gene uncertain. Trimming took off 4 bases at V and 6 bases at J, with 20 bases between the two ends. The length of the CDR3 is 16 residues. Germline CDR1 SGHNT, CDR2 YENEEA. CDR3 DNA: TGTGCCAGCAGCTCCCGCCTCGCTTCAGTTGTTGATACGCAGTATTTT. Translation: CASSSRLASVVDTQYF.

As to this clone: The sample carries other DNA sequences with the same CDR3. The chain couples TRBV6-5 to TRBJ2-5; the D gene is possibly TRBD2 (6 bases). V shed 1 base and J shed 3 bases, with 9 bases lying between them. CDR1 and CDR2 from the germline V gene are MNHEY and SVGAGI. CDR3 length: 14 residues. For the CDR3, the DNA is TGTGCCAGCAGTTACTTGGGGGGAGAAGAGACCCAGTACTTC. Its protein product is CASSYLGGEETQYF.

There are a few counts of this clone. The V gene is TRBV7-9, the J gene TRBJ2-7, with D maybe TRBD2 (5 bases). Per the germline V gene, CDR1 is SEHNR and CDR2 is FQNEAQ (reference sequence). CDR3 length: 12 amino acids. Trimming cost V 5 bases and J 3 bases, with 8 bases left between them. DNA of the CDR3: TGTGCCAGCAGCCTAACTAGCTACGAGCAGTACTTC. Encoded protein: CASSLTSYEQYF. Drawing the rest from reference TRBV7-9 and TRBJ2-7, the complete variable domain is DTGVSQNPRHKITKRGQNVTFRCDPISEHNRLYWYRQTLGQGPEFLTYFQNEAQLEKSRLLSDRFSAERPKGSFSTLEIQRTEQGDSAMYLCASSLTSYEQYFGPGTRLTVT.

A single count supports this clone. CDR3 residues: CASDAGTSGTTDTQYF. The CDR3 DNA reads as TGCGCCAGCGATGCAGGGACTAGCGGGACCACAGATACGCAGTATTTT. This chain connects TRBV5-1 to TRBJ2-3; TRBD2 agrees at 13 bases. The junction had 7 bases not matched to a gene; V was cut back by 7 bases and J by 2 bases. The germline CDR1 and CDR2 sequences are SGHRS and YFSETQ. The CDR3 has 16 amino acids.